These T cell receptor beta chains were read from a single sample in a study of blood T cell repertoires in COVID-19. TCRdb keeps only in-frame clones here, not all; method: immunoSEQ multiplex PCR. The sample yields about 300,000 clones, 75% to 90% seen once. Sequencing input: peripheral blood. The receptor set was obtained from a woman aged 45-65 years with COVID-19, enrolled during active disease. Both conserved end residues are part of each CDR3. The order of the fields is D gene, J gene, clone size, V gene, CDR3 DNA, CDR3 protein. D genes are given only for firm matches. Size values are once, few and many counts, or a class for expanded clones, and some rows have none.

d_call: TRBD2
j_call: TRBJ2-1
clone_size: .
v_call: TRBV19
cdr3_nt: TGTGCCAGTAGTATCTTATCTAGCGGGAACAATGAGCAGTTCTTC
cdr3_aa: CASSILSSGNNEQFF

d_call: TRBD2
j_call: TRBJ2-1
clone_size: .
v_call: TRBV3-1/TRBV3-2
cdr3_nt: TGTGCCAGCAGCCAAGGAACTAGCGGGCGGGATGAGCAGTTCTTC
cdr3_aa: CASSQGTSGRDEQFF

d_call: .
j_call: TRBJ2-3
clone_size: .
v_call: TRBV10-1
cdr3_nt: TGCGCCAGCAGTCAAAGGGGGACCAGCACAGATACGCAGTATTTT
cdr3_aa: CASSQRGTSTDTQYF

d_call: TRBD1
j_call: TRBJ2-2
clone_size: .
v_call: TRBV27
cdr3_nt: TGTGCCAGCAGTCGGGACAGGGTATTATTAAGCACCGGGGAGCTGTTTTTT
cdr3_aa: CASSRDRVLLSTGELFF

d_call: .
j_call: TRBJ1-2
clone_size: .
v_call: TRBV18
cdr3_nt: TGTGCCAGCTCAGAGCGGGGGCGGCTGGGAGGCTACACCTTC
cdr3_aa: CASSERGRLGGYTF

d_call: TRBD1
j_call: TRBJ1-6
clone_size: .
v_call: TRBV18
cdr3_nt: TGTGCCAGCTCACTTACAACAGGGGATGGTAATTCACCCCTCCACTTT
cdr3_aa: CASSLTTGDGNSPLHF

d_call: TRBD1
j_call: TRBJ2-2
clone_size: .
v_call: TRBV6-1
cdr3_nt: TGTGCCAGCAGACAACCGGGACAGACCACCGGGGAGCTGTTTTTT
cdr3_aa: CASRQPGQTTGELFF

d_call: .
j_call: TRBJ1-2
clone_size: .
v_call: TRBV7-2
cdr3_nt: TGTGCCAGCAGCGCGTACAGCTATGGCTACACCTTC
cdr3_aa: CASSAYSYGYTF

d_call: TRBD1
j_call: TRBJ1-2
clone_size: .
v_call: TRBV6-2/TRBV6-3
cdr3_nt: TGTGCCAGCAGTTCGGGACAGGGGGCGTGGGGCTACACCTTC
cdr3_aa: CASSSGQGAWGYTF

d_call: .
j_call: TRBJ2-7
clone_size: .
v_call: TRBV12-3/TRBV12-4
cdr3_nt: TGTGCCAGCCAGGGTAGTCCCGACGAGCAGTACTTC
cdr3_aa: CASQGSPDEQYF

d_call: TRBD2
j_call: TRBJ2-5
clone_size: .
v_call: TRBV4-2
cdr3_nt: TGTGCCAGCAGCCAAGGGGCAGGGGCAAATAGCGGGATGGAGACCCAGTACTTC
cdr3_aa: CASSQGAGANSGMETQYF

d_call: .
j_call: TRBJ2-4
clone_size: few
v_call: TRBV7-2
cdr3_nt: TGTGCCAGCAGCCCTGGGGCAGGGAAAAACATTCAGTACTTC
cdr3_aa: CASSPGAGKNIQYF

d_call: TRBD2
j_call: TRBJ2-5
clone_size: .
v_call: TRBV7-2
cdr3_nt: TGTGCCAGCAGCACACTAGCGGTCCAAGAGACCCAGTACTTC
cdr3_aa: CASSTLAVQETQYF

d_call: .
j_call: TRBJ1-4
clone_size: .
v_call: TRBV5-1
cdr3_nt: TGCGCCAGCAGCTTGGTTCAGGGTCTTAATGAAAAACTGTTTTTT
cdr3_aa: CASSLVQGLNEKLFF

d_call: TRBD2
j_call: TRBJ2-2
clone_size: .
v_call: TRBV24-1
cdr3_nt: TGTGCCACCAGTGACCCCGGACTAGCGGGTTACACCGGGGAGCTGTTTTTT
cdr3_aa: CATSDPGLAGYTGELFF

d_call: TRBD1
j_call: TRBJ2-7
clone_size: .
v_call: TRBV27
cdr3_nt: TGTGCCAGCAGTTCACAAACAGGGGTCGGCTCCTACGAGCAGTACTTC
cdr3_aa: CASSSQTGVGSYEQYF

d_call: TRBD2
j_call: TRBJ2-7
clone_size: .
v_call: TRBV27
cdr3_nt: TGTGCCAGCAGTCCCGAAGCGGGAGGGTCCTACGAGCAGTACTTC
cdr3_aa: CASSPEAGGSYEQYF

d_call: .
j_call: TRBJ2-1
clone_size: .
v_call: TRBV6-6
cdr3_nt: TGTGCCAGCAGTTACGAAAGTGGGGGGAATGAGCAGTTCTTC
cdr3_aa: CASSYESGGNEQFF

d_call: TRBD1
j_call: TRBJ2-6
clone_size: .
v_call: TRBV29-1
cdr3_nt: TGCAGCGTTGACCTAGGGGGCACTGGGGCCAACGTCCTGACTTTC
cdr3_aa: CSVDLGGTGANVLTF

d_call: .
j_call: TRBJ1-4
clone_size: .
v_call: TRBV30
cdr3_nt: TGTGCCTGGAGTGGACAGCCAGTCAATGAAAAACTGTTTTTT
cdr3_aa: CAWSGQPVNEKLFF

d_call: .
j_call: TRBJ2-2
clone_size: .
v_call: TRBV7-9
cdr3_nt: TGTGCCATCACCGCCCCAGGGAAGCTGAACACCGGGGAGCTGTTTTTT
cdr3_aa: CAITAPGKLNTGELFF

d_call: TRBD1
j_call: TRBJ1-5
clone_size: .
v_call: TRBV3-1/TRBV3-2
cdr3_nt: TGTGCCAGCAGCCAAGATCTGTGGACAGGGCGATATAGCAATCAGCCCCAGCATTTT
cdr3_aa: CASSQDLWTGRYSNQPQHF

d_call: TRBD2
j_call: TRBJ2-5
clone_size: .
v_call: TRBV9
cdr3_nt: TGTGCCAGCAGCCCCCAGTCTCGGACTAGCGGGAAAGAGACCCAGTACTTC
cdr3_aa: CASSPQSRTSGKETQYF

d_call: .
j_call: TRBJ1-5
clone_size: .
v_call: TRBV29-1
cdr3_nt: TGCAGCGTTGGCGGGGAAGGGCAGCCCCAGCATTTT
cdr3_aa: CSVGGEGQPQHF

d_call: TRBD2
j_call: TRBJ2-1
clone_size: .
v_call: TRBV14
cdr3_nt: TGTGCCAGCAGGGGGAGAGGCCTAGCGGGAAGAGTGGGGCAGTTCTTC
cdr3_aa: CASRGRGLAGRVGQFF

d_call: TRBD2
j_call: TRBJ2-5
clone_size: few
v_call: TRBV7-9
cdr3_nt: TGTGCCAGCACTCCGATAGGAGGTAGCGGGAGTCAGGAGACCCAGTACTTC
cdr3_aa: CASTPIGGSGSQETQYF

d_call: TRBD2
j_call: TRBJ2-3
clone_size: .
v_call: TRBV5-1
cdr3_nt: TGCGCCAGCAGCCCCTGGACTAGCGGGAAGGGTACGCAGTATTTT
cdr3_aa: CASSPWTSGKGTQYF

d_call: .
j_call: TRBJ1-1
clone_size: once
v_call: TRBV28
cdr3_nt: TGTGCCAGCAGTTGGGGCAGGAACACTGAAGCTTTCTTT
cdr3_aa: CASSWGRNTEAFF

d_call: TRBD1
j_call: TRBJ1-1
clone_size: .
v_call: TRBV7-9
cdr3_nt: TGTGCCAGCAGCCAGGGGACAGGAGTTGCTGAAGCTTTCTTT
cdr3_aa: CASSQGTGVAEAFF

d_call: .
j_call: TRBJ2-7
clone_size: .
v_call: TRBV19
cdr3_nt: TGTGCCAGTAGTACAGGTCAGGGGGGCTCCTACGAGCAGTACTTC
cdr3_aa: CASSTGQGGSYEQYF

d_call: .
j_call: TRBJ2-3
clone_size: once
v_call: TRBV3-1/TRBV3-2
cdr3_nt: TGTGCCAGCAGCCAAACAGGGACCGCCTCTGGTACGCAGTATTTT
cdr3_aa: CASSQTGTASGTQYF

d_call: .
j_call: TRBJ1-6
clone_size: .
v_call: TRBV5-1
cdr3_nt: TGCGCCAGCAGCTTGTTTGCAGATAATTCACCCCTCCACTTT
cdr3_aa: CASSLFADNSPLHF

d_call: TRBD2
j_call: TRBJ2-1
clone_size: .
v_call: TRBV7-8
cdr3_nt: TGTGCCAGCAGCTTAGGGCTAGCGGGAGGTTATGAGCAGTTCTTC
cdr3_aa: CASSLGLAGGYEQFF

d_call: .
j_call: TRBJ1-6
clone_size: few
v_call: TRBV13
cdr3_nt: TGTGCCAGCAGCTTAGGATCTGCAGGGGCTAGGTCACCCCTCCACTTT
cdr3_aa: CASSLGSAGARSPLHF

d_call: .
j_call: TRBJ2-1
clone_size: .
v_call: TRBV19
cdr3_nt: TGTGCCAGTAGTTCAGTGCTCCATGAGCAGTTCTTC
cdr3_aa: CASSSVLHEQFF

d_call: TRBD2
j_call: TRBJ2-5
clone_size: .
v_call: TRBV11-3
cdr3_nt: TGTGCCAGCAACTTGGGTATTGGCGGGAGTGAAGAGACCCAGTACTTC
cdr3_aa: CASNLGIGGSEETQYF

d_call: .
j_call: TRBJ2-5
clone_size: .
v_call: TRBV6-5
cdr3_nt: TGTGCCAGCAGTATGAAGGGACTTCGTTTCGAGACCCAGTACTTC
cdr3_aa: CASSMKGLRFETQYF

d_call: .
j_call: TRBJ1-5
clone_size: once
v_call: TRBV6-2/TRBV6-3
cdr3_nt: TGTGCCAGCAGTTATAATTGGGGGCGTGTCAATCAGCCCCAGCATTTT
cdr3_aa: CASSYNWGRVNQPQHF

d_call: TRBD1
j_call: TRBJ2-5
clone_size: .
v_call: TRBV5-4
cdr3_nt: TGTGCCAGCAGCCAAGGACAGGGCGGAGAGACCCAGTACTTC
cdr3_aa: CASSQGQGGETQYF

d_call: .
j_call: TRBJ1-4
clone_size: .
v_call: TRBV5-1
cdr3_nt: TGCGCCAGCAGCCACCCAGAAAATGAAAAACTGTTTTTT
cdr3_aa: CASSHPENEKLFF